Sequencing of this T cell receptor (beta chain) was carried out in a study of blood T cells in healthy people across ages. This clonotype was recorded many times. Through a sample-barcoded 5' primer and a J-beta primer mix, a second PCR was run for about 6 to 12 cycles. TCRdb redid the calling of the 5' RACE reads with MiXCR, one entry per CDR3 protein. The sample has some 1.5 million distinct CDR3 sequences, 28% seen once. V was cut by 3 bases and J by 5 bases, with 11 bases left in between. The V gene's germline CDR1 is DFQATT and CDR2 SNEGSKA (reference sequence). CDR3 size: 12 residues. The chain joins TRBV20-1 to TRBJ2-7; D ambiguous. The sequence derives from a young woman in good health. The sequencing input was blood. The CDR3: CSASWTVDEQYF. The CDR3 DNA follows: TGCAGTGCTAGTTGGACGGTAGACGAGCAGTACTTC.